The 19 T cell receptor beta chains below all came from one sample that was sequenced in a study of shared clonotypes between healthy human individuals. Generated by immunoSEQ multiplex PCR, the TCRdb table keeps only in-frame clones and is missing some. The table has approximately 2.5 million clones, approximately 93% seen once; the top ten hold approximately 0.35%. Material for sequencing was naive CD4+ T cells from PBMCs. Subset described: CD45RA+ positively selected. These receptors originate from a young man in good health. Some clones in this sample may be carry-over from other donors' samples.

V is TRBV9 and J is TRBJ1-3; D not resolved. Trimming cost V 4 bases and J 9 bases, with 17 bases left between them. This CDR3 contains 14 residues. Germline V gives CDR1 SGDLS, CDR2 YYNGEE. The chain's CDR3 is CASSLGSGISTIYF. CDR3 nucleotides: TGTGCCAGCAGCCTTGGATCCGGCATTAGCACCATATATTTT. Combining the CDR3 with reference TRBV9 and TRBJ1-3 gives the whole variable domain DSGVTQTPKHLITATGQRVTLRCSPRSGDLSVYWYQQSLDQGLQFLIQYYNGEERAKGNILERFSAQQFPDLHSELNLSSLELGDSALYFCASSLGSGISTIYFGEGSWLTVV.

The rearrangement links TRBV18 to TRBJ2-5, with D uncertain. Germline V gene sequence: CDR1 KGHSH, CDR2 LQKENI. CDR3 length: 13 amino acids. V lost 4 bases to trimming and J lost 5 bases, with 11 bases between them. The CDR3 loop is CASSLSKQETQYF. The CDR3, as DNA: TGTGCCAGCTCACTTAGTAAGCAGGAGACCCAGTACTTC.

In the case of this clone: Other DNA sequences in the same sample also yield this CDR3. The chain is built from TRBV5-1 and TRBJ2-7, with 8 bases identical to TRBD1. V shed 3 bases, J shed 4 bases, and the junction held 3 bases outside the gene matches. CDR3 length: 13 amino acids. Germline V gene lookup returns CDR1 SGHRS and CDR2 YFSETQ. The CDR3 loop reads CASSSGQGYEQYF. Here the CDR3 DNA reads TGCGCCAGCAGCTCAGGACAGGGTTACGAGCAGTACTTC.

The V call is TRBV28, the J call TRBJ1-2; no reliable D call. Looked up from germline, CDR1 is MDHEN and CDR2 is SYDVKM. The V and J ends lost 8 bases and 5 bases respectively, with 18 bases between them. This CDR3 has 14 amino acids. The CDR3 DNA is TGTGCCAGCTACGCACGGCCCCTCTCATATGGCTACACCTTC. This sequence encodes CASYARPLSYGYTF.

V usage is TRBV19 and J usage is TRBJ2-7, with TRBD2 identical over 11 bases. This CDR3 spans 15 amino acids. Germline-derived CDR1 and CDR2 are LNHDA and SQIVND (reference sequence). Trimming cost V 5 bases and J 0 bases; bases outside gene matches: 3. The CDR3 DNA sequence: TGTGCCAGTAGTCTACTAGCGGGAGTCTCCTACGAGCAGTACTTC. This codes for CASSLLAGVSYEQYF. The full variable domain, rest sourced from reference TRBV19 and TRBJ2-7, is DGGITQSPKYLFRKEGQNVTLSCEQNLNHDAMYWYRQDPGQGLRLIYYSQIVNDFQKGDIAEGYSVSREKKESFPLTVTSAQKNPTAFYLCASSLLAGVSYEQYFGPGTRLTVT.

This chain links TRBV5-1 with TRBJ1-4, with 9 bases aligning to TRBD1. This CDR3 is 15 amino acids long. J lost 3 bases, V lost 4 bases, and 4 bases had no gene match. Germline-derived CDR1 and CDR2 are SGHRS and YFSETQ. The chain's CDR3 is CASSHGQGPNEKLFF. The DNA for the CDR3 is TGCGCCAGCAGCCATGGACAGGGGCCTAATGAAAAACTGTTTTTT.

The rearrangement links TRBV2 to TRBJ2-1; D unclear. From germline, CDR1 is SNHLY and CDR2 FYNNEI. This CDR3 has 14 residues. Trimming stripped 5 bases from V and 0 bases from J, with 8 bases between. The CDR3 DNA reads as TGTGCCAGCAGTCCGGCGTCCTCCTACAATGAGCAGTTCTTC. Translated: CASSPASSYNEQFF.

The CDR3 sequence: CSVTQGIGRFF. The CDR3 nucleotides are TGCAGCGTAACGCAGGGGATTGGGAGGTTCTTC. The rearrangement joins TRBV29-1 to TRBJ2-1, with TRBD1 as a possible D gene (6 bases). Trimming took off 6 bases at V and 15 bases at J, with 18 bases between the two ends. The CDR3 is made up of 11 amino acids. The germline V gene has CDR1 SQVTM and CDR2 ANQGSEA.

The V and J genes are TRBV7-8 and TRBJ2-1; D remains unclear. V was pared by 0 bases and J by 3 bases, with 9 bases between. The CDR3 covers 15 residues. The germline gives CDR1 SGHVS, CDR2 FQNEAQ. In DNA, the CDR3 is TGTGCCAGCAGCTTAGCGGGTGGAAACTACAATGAGCAGTTCTTC. Its protein product is CASSLAGGNYNEQFF.

The chain couples TRBV27 to TRBJ2-3; possibly TRBD2 for D (5 bases). The CDR3 spans 15 residues. The V and J ends lost 3 bases and 4 bases respectively, with 14 bases between them. CDR1 MNHEY and CDR2 SMNVEV come from the germline V gene (reference sequence). DNA of the CDR3: TGTGCCAGCAGTTTGGGCCCGCCCGGGGCAGATACGCAGTATTTT. Translating gives CASSLGPPGADTQYF.

In this sample, this clone turned up once. The CDR3, as DNA: TGTGCCAGCAGCTTGTATGCAGGGGGCTTCTCCTACGAGCAGTACTTC. Amino acids: CASSLYAGGFSYEQYF. The V and J genes are TRBV5-6 and TRBJ2-7, with TRBD1 matching over 8 bases. After removal of 1 base from V and 0 bases from J, the junction contained 6 bases not matched to a gene. The germline V gene has CDR1 SGHDT and CDR2 YYEEEE. The CDR3 is 16 amino acids.

About this clone: Relative to the germline gene, one junction end is altered; a read error may explain this. The V call is TRBV6-1, the J call TRBJ2-7, with D tentatively TRBD1 (7 bases). Per the germline V gene, CDR1 is MNHNS and CDR2 is SASEGT. CDR3 length: 11 residues. The CDR3 spells CASSERAGGSF. CDR3 bases: TGTGCCAGCAGTGAAAGGGCAGGGGGGTCCTTC.

J is TRBJ2-7 and V is TRBV6-6, with a weak D call TRBD2 (6 bases). Trimming pared 0 bases from V and 7 bases from J, leaving 10 bases between. This CDR3 spans 13 amino acids. In germline, CDR1 is MNHNY, CDR2 SVGAGI (reference sequence). CDR3 sequence: CASSYSSGGEQYF. In DNA, the CDR3 is TGTGCCAGCAGTTACTCGTCCGGAGGGGAGCAGTACTTC.

This clone has a single count. The sample carries other DNA sequences with the same CDR3. The V call is TRBV11-2, the J call TRBJ2-1, with 9 positions matching TRBD1. The V gene end was trimmed by 6 bases and the J gene end by 1 base; junction bases not matched to a gene: 4. CDR3 length: 15 amino acids. Germline V gene data show CDR1 as SGHAT and CDR2 as FQNNGV. The CDR3, as DNA: TGTGCCAGCAGTTTGACAGGGGGTTCCTACAATGAGCAGTTCTTC. Translated, it gives CASSLTGGSYNEQFF.

The V gene is TRBV7-3, the J gene TRBJ2-1, with TRBD2 matching 8 bases. The germline gives CDR1 SGHTA, CDR2 FQGTGA. The CDR3 sequence is 16 residues long. V lost 5 bases and J lost 5; bases outside the gene matches: 11. This chain's CDR3 is CASSTSGGRRNNEQFF. CDR3 in DNA: TGTGCCAGCAGCACCTCTGGCGGGAGGAGGAACAATGAGCAGTTCTTC.

This chain uses TRBV5-1 with TRBJ2-3, with 10 nucleotides matching TRBD2. V trimming: 5 bases; J trimming: 2 bases; junction bases outside the gene matches: 5. The CDR3 spans 15 residues. Germline lookup yields CDR1 SGHRS and CDR2 YFSETQ. CDR3 nucleotide sequence: TGCGCCAGCAGTACACTAGCGGGAATCACAGATACGCAGTATTTT. This sequence encodes CASSTLAGITDTQYF. The complete variable domain, with remaining parts taken from reference TRBV5-1 and TRBJ2-3, reads KAGVTQTPRYLIKTRGQQVTLSCSPISGHRSVSWYQQTPGQGLQFLFEYFSETQRNKGNFPGRFSGRQFSNSRSEMNVSTLELGDSALYLCASSTLAGITDTQYFGPGTRLTVL.

V and J are TRBV7-2 and TRBJ1-2, with no clear D. Germline loops: CDR1 SGHTA, CDR2 FQGNSA. Trimming removed 5 bases from V and 2 bases from J, with 18 bases in between. The CDR3 runs 16 residues. In nucleotides, the CDR3 is TGTGCCAGCAGCCCGGCCACGCCGGGCTTAAACTATGGCTACACCTTC. It translates to CASSPATPGLNYGYTF.

The chain carries TRBV5-1 and TRBJ2-7; D is unresolved. There are 13 residues in the CDR3. CDR1 and CDR2 (germline): SGHRS, YFSETQ. With 3 bases removed from V and 7 bases from J, the gap between germline ends came to 14 bases. CDR3 sequence (DNA): TGCGCCAGCAGCTCCGGGCCGACTCGGGAGCAGTACTTC. Translated, it gives CASSSGPTREQYF.

V is TRBV7-3 and J is TRBJ2-7; D unclear. Deletions cut 1 base from V and 6 bases from J, with 19 bases between. The CDR3 extends over 16 amino acids. CDR1 and CDR2 (germline): SGHTA, FQGTGA. The CDR3 nucleotides read TGTGCCAGCAGCTTAAAAGGGCTCCCCTACCCCTCCGAGCAGTACTTC. Translating it yields CASSLKGLPYPSEQYF.